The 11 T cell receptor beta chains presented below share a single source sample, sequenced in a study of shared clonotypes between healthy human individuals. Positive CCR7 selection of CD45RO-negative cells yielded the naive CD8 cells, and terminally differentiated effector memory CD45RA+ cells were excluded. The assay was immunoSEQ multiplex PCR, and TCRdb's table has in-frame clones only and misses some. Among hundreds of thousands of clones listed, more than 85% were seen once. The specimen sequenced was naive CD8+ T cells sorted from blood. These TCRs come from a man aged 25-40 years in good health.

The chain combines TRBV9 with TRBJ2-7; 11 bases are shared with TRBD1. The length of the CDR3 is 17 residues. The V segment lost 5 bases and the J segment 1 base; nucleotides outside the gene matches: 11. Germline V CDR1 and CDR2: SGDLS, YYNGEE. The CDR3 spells CASRDRGHGLASYEQYF. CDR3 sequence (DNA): TGTGCCAGCAGGGACAGGGGGCATGGACTAGCGTCCTACGAGCAGTACTTC.

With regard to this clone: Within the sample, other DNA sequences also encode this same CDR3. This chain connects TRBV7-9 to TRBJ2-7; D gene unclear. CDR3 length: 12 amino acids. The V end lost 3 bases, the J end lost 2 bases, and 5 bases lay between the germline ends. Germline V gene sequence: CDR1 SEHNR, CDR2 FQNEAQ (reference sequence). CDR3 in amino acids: CASSLSPYEQYF. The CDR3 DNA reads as TGTGCCAGCAGCTTGAGCCCCTACGAGCAGTACTTC.

Written as DNA, the CDR3 is TGTGCCAGCCGCCCAGGGGGCATGGAGACCCAGTACTTC. It encodes CASRPGGMETQYF. The V and J genes are TRBV6-6 and TRBJ2-5; 8 bases are a match to TRBD1. The V gene's germline CDR1 is MNHNY and CDR2 SVGAGI (reference sequence). V trimming: 8 bases; J trimming: 5 bases; junction bases outside the gene matches: 7. This CDR3 has 13 residues.

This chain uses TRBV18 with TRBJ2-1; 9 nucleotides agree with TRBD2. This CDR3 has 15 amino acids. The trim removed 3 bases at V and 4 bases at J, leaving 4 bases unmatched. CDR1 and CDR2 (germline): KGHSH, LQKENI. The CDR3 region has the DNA TGTGCCAGCTCACCTACTAGCGGGCCTTACAATGAGCAGTTCTTC. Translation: CASSPTSGPYNEQFF.

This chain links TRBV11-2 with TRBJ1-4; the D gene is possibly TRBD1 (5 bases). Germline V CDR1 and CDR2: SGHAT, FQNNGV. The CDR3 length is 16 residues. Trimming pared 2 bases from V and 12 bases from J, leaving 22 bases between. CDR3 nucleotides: TGTGCCAGCAGCTTAAGAGCGGTAGGAGGACAATTGGAACTGTTTTTT. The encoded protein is CASSLRAVGGQLELFF.

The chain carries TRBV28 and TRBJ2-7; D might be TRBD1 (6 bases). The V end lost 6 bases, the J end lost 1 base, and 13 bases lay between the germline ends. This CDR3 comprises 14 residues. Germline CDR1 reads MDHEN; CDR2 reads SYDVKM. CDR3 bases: TGTGCCAGCAGCTCTACCGGGACATCCTACGAGCAGTACTTC. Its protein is CASSSTGTSYEQYF.

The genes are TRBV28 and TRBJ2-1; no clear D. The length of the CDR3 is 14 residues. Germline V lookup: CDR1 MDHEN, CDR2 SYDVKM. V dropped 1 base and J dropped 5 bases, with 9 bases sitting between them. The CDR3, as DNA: TGTGCCAGCAGTTTATTGGGGTTAGACAATGAGCAGTTCTTC. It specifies CASSLLGLDNEQFF.

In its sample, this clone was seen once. DNA of the CDR3: TGCGCCAGCAGTTACATTTATTGGCGGGAGGGCTCCGCGAGCCAAGAGACCCAGTACTTC. This translates into CASSYIYWREGSASQETQYF. The chain has TRBV5-1 and TRBJ2-5; 9 bases are shared with TRBD2. This CDR3 comprises 20 residues. The junction had 21 bases not matched to a gene; V was cut back by 5 bases and J by 1 base. CDR1 SGHRS and CDR2 YFSETQ come from the germline V gene.

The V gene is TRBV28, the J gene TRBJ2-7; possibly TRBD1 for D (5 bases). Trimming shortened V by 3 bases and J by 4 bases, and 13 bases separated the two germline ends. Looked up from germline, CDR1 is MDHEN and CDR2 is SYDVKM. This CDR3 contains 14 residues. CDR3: CASSFRQGQYEQYF. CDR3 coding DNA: TGTGCCAGCAGTTTCAGGCAGGGTCAATACGAGCAGTACTTC.

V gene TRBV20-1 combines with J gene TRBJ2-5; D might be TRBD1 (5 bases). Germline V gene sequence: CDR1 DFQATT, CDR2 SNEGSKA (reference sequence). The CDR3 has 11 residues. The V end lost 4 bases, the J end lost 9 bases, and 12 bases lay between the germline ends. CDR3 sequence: CSANGPRAQYF. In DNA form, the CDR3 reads TGCAGTGCTAACGGCCCCAGGGCCCAGTACTTC.

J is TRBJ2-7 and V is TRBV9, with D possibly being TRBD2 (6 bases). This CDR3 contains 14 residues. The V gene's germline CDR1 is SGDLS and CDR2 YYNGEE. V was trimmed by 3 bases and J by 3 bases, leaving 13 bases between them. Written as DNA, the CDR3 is TGTGCCAGCAGCGCCGGGAGTTTAAACTACGAGCAGTACTTC. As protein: CASSAGSLNYEQYF.